What follows are 15 T cell receptor beta chains derived from one specimen sequenced in a study of blood T cell repertoires in COVID-19 (dated by TCRdb to the early 2020s). Library preparation employed the immunoSEQ multiplex PCR assay. This is the immuneACCESS table as TCRdb keeps it, with only in-frame sequences that have V and J called. A part of the clones is gone; compared with another copy, unresolved V genes explain less than half, and the rest is unexplained. In all, the sample holds over 85,000 clones, and 80% to 90% of those were seen once. The ten largest clones add up to around 4.5% of the sample. Sequencing input: peripheral blood. All receptors come from a woman aged 80 or over with acute or convalescent COVID-19.

DNA of the CDR3: TGTGCCAGCAGTTACCCGGGAGGCCTAACCACAGATACGCAGTATTTT. It codes for CASSYPGGLTTDTQYF. The chain links TRBV6-5 to TRBJ2-3; 7 nucleotides match TRBD2. CDR3 size: 16 residues. The V gene end was trimmed by 2 bases and the J gene end by 2 bases; junction bases not matched to a gene: 7. Germline CDR1 is MNHEY and CDR2 is SVGAGI.

The chain joins TRBV2 to TRBJ2-3; 9 nucleotides line up with TRBD1. CDR1 and CDR2 from the germline V gene are SNHLY and FYNNEI. J gave up 3 bases and V 8 bases, and 6 bases lay outside the gene matches. CDR3 length: 14 residues. The CDR3 here is CASRDRVKTDTQYF. Written as DNA, the CDR3 is TGTGCCAGCCGGGACAGGGTTAAAACAGATACGCAGTATTTT.

This clone was observed a few times. CDR3 DNA sequence: TGCAGCGTTGAAGGGGTCGGGGGGCACTATGGCTACACCTTC. Protein: CSVEGVGGHYGYTF. The chain combines TRBV29-1 with TRBJ1-2; maybe TRBD1 (6 bases). The CDR3 spans 14 residues. CDR1 and CDR2 (germline): SQVTM, ANQGSEA. The germline V and J ends were trimmed by 1 base and 3 bases, with 12 bases remaining between them. Full variable domain (remainder filled in from reference TRBV29-1 and TRBJ1-2): SAVISQKPSRDICQRGTSLTIQCQVDSQVTMMFWYRQQPGQSLTLIATANQGSEATYESGFVIDKFPISRPNLTFSTLTVSNMSPEDSSIYLCSVEGVGGHYGYTFGSGTRLTVV.

This chain uses TRBV5-6 with TRBJ1-2; 12 bases line up with TRBD1. Germline lookup yields CDR1 SGHDT and CDR2 YYEEEE. CDR3 length: 15 residues. V was clipped by 1 base and J by 6 bases; unmatched bases: 4. In nucleotides, the CDR3 is TGTGCCAGCAGCTTGCCCGGGACAGGGGGCCATGGCTACACCTTC. Its translation: CASSLPGTGGHGYTF.

The J gene is TRBJ2-1, the V gene TRBV7-6; no clear D gene. V lost 5 bases to trimming and J lost 6 bases, with 17 bases between them. The CDR3 sequence is 15 residues long. Germline lookup yields CDR1 SGHVS and CDR2 FNYEAQ. In DNA form, the CDR3 reads TGTGCCAGCAGCCCAAATGACTCCGAATTCAATGAGCAGTTCTTC. Amino acids: CASSPNDSEFNEQFF.

The CDR3 region is CASSPLAGGPNSGANVLTF. As DNA, the CDR3 is TGTGCCAGCAGTCCACTAGCGGGGGGCCCAAACTCTGGGGCCAACGTCCTGACTTTC. This chain uses TRBV6-2 or TRBV6-3 with TRBJ2-6; 12 bases match TRBD2. CDR3 length equals 19 residues. Germline V gene data show CDR1 as MNHEY and CDR2 as SVGEGT. Trimming removed 5 bases from V and 0 bases from J; junction bases left unmatched: 8.

This sequence joins TRBV2 and TRBJ2-3; D might be TRBD1 (5 bases). The germline V gene encodes CDR1 SNHLY and CDR2 FYNNEI. The CDR3 runs 11 residues. V dropped 6 bases and J dropped 8 bases, with 9 bases sitting between them. The CDR3 nucleotides read TGTGCCAGCAGAGACAGTTTTACGCAGTATTTT. Translated, it gives CASRDSFTQYF.

This chain connects TRBV18 to TRBJ2-2; 10 nucleotides line up with TRBD1. V shed 3 bases, J shed 7 bases, and the junction held 2 bases outside the gene matches. CDR1 and CDR2 from the germline V gene are KGHSH and LQKENI. This CDR3 has 14 residues. CDR3 in DNA: TGTGCCAGCTCACCCGGACAGGGGGACGGGGAGCTGTTTTTT. Its protein product is CASSPGQGDGELFF.

V usage is TRBV20-1 and J usage is TRBJ2-1; D gene uncertain. In germline, CDR1 is DFQATT, CDR2 SNEGSKA (reference sequence). The CDR3 is 11 amino acids. The germline V and J ends were trimmed by 0 bases and 9 bases, with 6 bases remaining between them. The CDR3 loop reads CSARDLLEQFF. The DNA for the CDR3 is TGCAGTGCTAGAGATCTCCTTGAGCAGTTCTTC.

The chain recombines TRBV11-1 with TRBJ1-1; no definite D call. Germline CDR1 reads SGHAT; CDR2 reads FQDESV (reference sequence). This CDR3 spans 13 amino acids. With 1 base removed from V and 1 base from J, the gap between germline ends came to 4 bases. CDR3 nucleotides: TGTGCCAGCAGCTTAGACAAGAACACTGAAGCTTTCTTT. Amino acid sequence: CASSLDKNTEAFF.

This chain links TRBV27 with TRBJ2-3, with D possibly TRBD1 on 6 matching bases. Germline CDR1 MNHEY, CDR2 SMNVEV (reference sequence). V gave up 4 bases and J gave up 5 bases, with 7 bases separating them. This CDR3 contains 12 residues. The CDR3 nucleotides are TGTGCCAGCAGTTGGGGGCGAGATACGCAGTATTTT. As protein: CASSWGRDTQYF.

The chain carries TRBV29-1 and TRBJ1-2, with D possibly TRBD1 on 5 matching bases. The CDR3 totals 13 residues. Germline CDR1 and CDR2: SQVTM and ANQGSEA. V dropped 4 bases and J dropped 4 bases, with 13 bases sitting between them. Written as DNA, the CDR3 is TGCAGCGTTGGACGCACAGGCGGCTATGGCTACACCTTC. This gives the protein CSVGRTGGYGYTF. Full variable domain (missing parts from reference TRBV29-1 and TRBJ1-2): SAVISQKPSRDICQRGTSLTIQCQVDSQVTMMFWYRQQPGQSLTLIATANQGSEATYESGFVIDKFPISRPNLTFSTLTVSNMSPEDSSIYLCSVGRTGGYGYTFGSGTRLTVV.

The rearrangement uses TRBV27 and TRBJ1-6; 10 bases agree with TRBD1. The CDR3 extends over 14 amino acids. Germline V lookup: CDR1 MNHEY, CDR2 SMNVEV (reference sequence). The V and J ends lost 5 bases and 10 bases, in that order; junction bases with no gene match: 5. CDR3 region: CASSHGTGESPLHF. CDR3 nucleotides: TGTGCCAGCAGTCACGGGACAGGGGAATCACCCCTCCACTTT.

The V call is TRBV28, the J call TRBJ2-1, with 14 bases lining up with TRBD2. With 4 bases clipped from V and 2 bases from J, the junction kept 10 bases outside the gene matches. Germline CDR1 MDHEN, CDR2 SYDVKM. The CDR3 is 19 amino acids. The CDR3, as DNA: TGTGCCAGCAGTTCGCCGGGACTAGCGGGAGACTCCACCTACAATGAGCAGTTCTTC. This sequence encodes CASSSPGLAGDSTYNEQFF.

This chain joins TRBV4-1 and TRBJ2-7, with 8 positions matching TRBD2. The trim removed 1 base at V and 5 bases at J, leaving 4 bases unmatched. The CDR3 sequence is 14 residues long. CDR1 and CDR2 from the germline V gene are MGHRA and YSYEKL. This CDR3 is CASSQGLLADEQYF. The CDR3 DNA follows: TGCGCCAGCAGCCAAGGGTTACTAGCGGACGAGCAGTACTTC.